The 21 T cell receptor beta chains below all came from one sample that was sequenced in a study of cytomegalovirus exposure and HLA in healthy donors. The study ran its PCR with 60 Vbeta and 13 Jbeta primers. Repertoires were generated with immunoSEQ multiplex PCR, while TCRdb's copy carries only in-frame clones and drops some. Among 90,000 to 100,000 clones, nearly 80% were seen once, and the ten largest hold 2.5% to 4%. Sequenced input: PBMCs. The receptors come from a woman aged 40 to 49 in good health and CMV-seronegative.

The chain carries TRBV7-2 and TRBJ1-3; TRBD1 is a possible D gene (6 bases). Germline CDR1 SGHTA, CDR2 FQGNSA. The CDR3 length is 13 residues. V gave up 5 bases and J gave up 4 bases, with 9 bases separating them. The CDR3: CASSADRGNTIYF. CDR3 in DNA: TGTGCCAGCAGCGCCGACAGGGGAAACACCATATATTTT.

The rearrangement joins TRBV7-9 to TRBJ1-2; D perhaps matches TRBD1 (5 bases). V lost 8 bases, J lost 6 bases, and 13 bases lay in between. Germline CDR1 and CDR2: SEHNR and FQNEAQ (reference sequence). The CDR3 spans 12 residues. CDR3 protein: CASHEGRNGYTF. The CDR3 DNA follows: TGTGCCAGCCACGAGGGGAGGAATGGCTACACCTTC.

The rearrangement uses TRBV29-1 and TRBJ2-3; 9 nucleotides align to TRBD2. After removal of 8 bases from V and 2 bases from J, the junction contained 11 bases not matched to a gene. The germline gives CDR1 SQVTM, CDR2 ANQGSEA. The CDR3 totals 15 residues. In DNA, the CDR3 is TGCAGCTACGAGACTAGCGGAATGATCACAGATACGCAGTATTTT. Its protein product is CSYETSGMITDTQYF.

Note on this clone: One junction end disagrees with the germline gene, perhaps due to a read error. The V call is TRBV4-1, the J call TRBJ2-7, with a possible D match to TRBD1 (6 bases). There are 15 residues in the CDR3. Germline V gives CDR1 MGHRA, CDR2 YSYEKL. CDR3 sequence (DNA): TGTGCCAGCAGCCAAGAAACAGGGAGCTCCTACGAGCAGTACTTC. Protein: CASSQETGSSYEQYF.

J is TRBJ1-4 and V is TRBV29-1, with D unresolved. The CDR3 covers 11 residues. V gave up 6 bases and J gave up 8 bases, with 10 bases separating them. CDR1 and CDR2 from the germline V gene are SQVTM and ANQGSEA. The CDR3 region has the DNA TGCAGCGTGAAAAGAGGGGAAAAACTGTTTTTT. This gives the protein CSVKRGEKLFF.

Of note for this clone: Different DNA sequences within this sample yield the same CDR3. The chain couples TRBV28 to TRBJ2-7, with D perhaps matching TRBD2 (6 bases). Per germline, CDR1 MDHEN and CDR2 SYDVKM. The V end was cut by 5 bases, the J end by 2 bases, with 13 bases between. This CDR3 is 14 amino acids long. The CDR3 loop reads CASSLSGHTYEQYF. The CDR3 bases are TGTGCCAGCAGTCTCAGCGGGCATACCTACGAGCAGTACTTC.

The chain recombines TRBV9 with TRBJ1-2, with D perhaps TRBD1 (6 bases). V was pared by 6 bases and J by 6 bases, with 15 bases between. The CDR3 loop spans 13 amino acids. Germline CDR1 reads SGDLS; CDR2 reads YYNGEE. Written as DNA, the CDR3 is TGTGCCAGCAACTGGGGGACACCCAATGGCTACACCTTC. Residues: CASNWGTPNGYTF.

This clone has a handful of counts. The rearrangement joins TRBV13 to TRBJ2-1; D is perhaps TRBD2 (6 bases). CDR3 length: 14 residues. V shed 8 bases and J shed 4 bases, with 15 bases lying between them. CDR1 and CDR2 (germline): PRHDT, FYEKMQ (reference sequence). This chain's CDR3 is CASATTGAYNEQFF. The CDR3 DNA follows: TGTGCCAGCGCGACGACGGGAGCATACAATGAGCAGTTCTTC. Filled out from reference TRBV13 and TRBJ2-1, the complete variable domain reads AAGVIQSPRHLIKEKRETATLKCYPIPRHDTVYWYQQGPGQDPQFLISFYEKMQSDKGSIPDRFSAQQFSDYHSELNMSSLELGDSALYFCASATTGAYNEQFFGPGTRLTVL.

This chain connects TRBV9 to TRBJ1-3, with 8 positions matching TRBD1. CDR1 is SGDLS and CDR2 is YYNGEE in the germline V gene. Trimming at V came to 3 bases and at J to 2 bases, leaving 7 bases not matched to a gene. The CDR3 is made up of 16 amino acids. The CDR3 sequence: CASSALLDRAGNTIYF. CDR3 bases: TGTGCCAGCAGCGCGCTACTGGACAGGGCTGGAAACACCATATATTTT.

This clone has at least ten counts. The chain combines TRBV28 with TRBJ2-4; D is perhaps TRBD2 (5 bases). Looked up from germline, CDR1 is MDHEN and CDR2 is SYDVKM. The CDR3 covers 15 residues. Trimming cost V 4 bases and J 0 bases, with 10 bases left between them. The CDR3 DNA is TGTGCCAGCAGTTCCGGACGGGGAGCCAAAAACATTCAGTACTTC. This codes for CASSSGRGAKNIQYF.

This rearrangement joins TRBV21-1 to TRBJ2-7; the table's D gene call, TRBD2, was not cross checked with the DNA. TRBV21-1 constitutes a pseudogene. This CDR3 contains 15 residues. The CDR3 is CASSQTRLADYEQYF. The DNA of the CDR3 is TGTGCCAGCAGTCAAACGAGACTAGCGGACTACGAGCAGTACTTC.

The gene calls are TRBV6-5 and TRBJ2-7; TRBD1 aligns across 8 bases. CDR3 length: 16 amino acids. CDR1 MNHEY and CDR2 SVGAGI come from the germline V gene. The junction had 10 bases not matched to a gene; V was cut back by 4 bases and J by 2 bases. DNA for the CDR3: TGTGCCAGCAGTTTTGAAGGACAGGGCCCGGCCTACGAGCAGTACTTC. This gives the protein CASSFEGQGPAYEQYF.

The gene calls are TRBV7-9 and TRBJ2-1, with D possibly TRBD1 on 6 matching bases. From germline, CDR1 is SEHNR and CDR2 FQNEAQ (reference sequence). The V gene lost 3 bases and the J gene lost 8 bases, with 14 bases spanning the gap. CDR3 length equals 14 residues. CDR3 DNA: TGTGCCAGCAGCTTTGGACAGTCCTGGGATGAGCAGTTCTTC. This codes for CASSFGQSWDEQFF.

The chain recombines TRBV7-9 with TRBJ2-1; 13 nucleotides align to TRBD2. V lost 5 bases and J lost 0; bases outside the gene matches: 10. The CDR3 runs 19 residues. Germline assignment: CDR1 SEHNR and CDR2 FQNEAQ (reference sequence). The CDR3 DNA reads TGTGCCAGCAGCCCCTATCATGGGACTAGCGGGGTCTCCTACAATGAGCAGTTCTTC. This translates into CASSPYHGTSGVSYNEQFF.

This rearrangement joins TRBV4-2 to TRBJ1-2, with 7 bases that match TRBD1. The germline V gene encodes CDR1 LGHNA and CDR2 YNFKEQ. The CDR3 length is 16 residues. The V gene end was trimmed by 0 bases and the J gene end by 4 bases; junction bases not matched to a gene: 8. DNA for the CDR3: TGTGCCAGCAGCCAAGATCAGACAGGGAGGTCCTATGGCTACACCTTC. Protein product: CASSQDQTGRSYGYTF.

This chain links TRBV4-3 with TRBJ2-5; tentatively, D is TRBD2 (5 bases). V was cut by 4 bases and J by 4 bases, with 19 bases left in between. The CDR3 extends over 16 amino acids. Germline V lookup: CDR1 LGHNA, CDR2 YSLEER. The CDR3 DNA sequence: TGCGCCAGCAGCCTTCGTTTGGCTAGCTTTCTAGAGACCCAGTACTTC. Protein sequence: CASSLRLASFLETQYF.

The J gene is TRBJ2-3, the V gene TRBV25-1, with 8 bases identical to TRBD2. This CDR3 has 12 residues. CDR1 MGHDK and CDR2 SYGVNS come from the germline V gene. The trim removed 5 bases at V and 13 bases at J, leaving 8 bases unmatched. The CDR3 is CASSHGLAGEYF. The CDR3 DNA reads as TGTGCCAGCAGTCACGGACTAGCTGGGGAGTATTTT. The full variable domain, rest sourced from reference TRBV25-1 and TRBJ2-3, is EADIYQTPRYLVIGTGKKITLECSQTMGHDKMYWYQQDPGMELHLIHYSYGVNSTEKGDLSSESTVSRIRTEHFPLTLESARPSHTSQYLCASSHGLAGEYFGPGTRLTVL.

This clone appeared once. The chain uses TRBV27 and TRBJ1-1; 11 bases line up with TRBD1. CDR3 length: 16 residues. Germline V gene lookup returns CDR1 MNHEY and CDR2 SMNVEV (reference sequence). With V trimmed by 2 bases and J by 2 bases, 4 bases remained unmatched. The CDR3 here is CASSLRTGGVNTEAFF. Here the CDR3 DNA reads TGTGCCAGCAGTTTAAGGACAGGGGGCGTAAACACTGAAGCTTTCTTT.

This clone was observed once. The V call is TRBV5-1, the J call TRBJ1-2; D is perhaps TRBD1 (6 bases). The V gene lost 5 bases and the J gene lost 4 bases, with 12 bases spanning the gap. Germline CDR1 and CDR2: SGHRS and YFSETQ. This CDR3 has 13 residues. This CDR3 reads CASRVDSSYGYTF. CDR3 bases: TGCGCCAGCAGGGTGGACAGCAGCTATGGCTACACCTTC. The complete variable domain, with remaining parts taken from reference TRBV5-1 and TRBJ1-2, reads KAGVTQTPRYLIKTRGQQVTLSCSPISGHRSVSWYQQTPGQGLQFLFEYFSETQRNKGNFPGRFSGRQFSNSRSEMNVSTLELGDSALYLCASRVDSSYGYTFGSGTRLTVV.

The chain is built from TRBV9 and TRBJ2-1, with D maybe TRBD2 (6 bases). The germline gives CDR1 SGDLS, CDR2 YYNGEE. Trimming took off 0 bases at V and 4 bases at J, with 11 bases between the two ends. The CDR3 runs 15 residues. In nucleotides, the CDR3 is TGTGCCAGCAGCGTAGCAATTAGCGGATACAATGAGCAGTTCTTC. This sequence encodes CASSVAISGYNEQFF.

The CDR3 DNA reads TGTGCCAGCAGCGAGAGGGGGCCTACTCGTGGCTACACCTTC. It codes for CASSERGPTRGYTF. The chain is built from TRBV9 and TRBJ1-2, with TRBD1 identical over 7 bases. The germline V gene has CDR1 SGDLS and CDR2 YYNGEE. The CDR3 has 14 residues. V shed 3 bases and J 7 bases; nucleotides not matched to a gene: 9.